The 21 T cell receptor beta chains reported below all come from one sample, sequenced in a study of blood T cells in healthy people across ages. A sample-barcoded 5' primer and a J-beta primer mix were used in a second PCR of about 6 to 12 cycles. TCRdb reanalysed the 5' RACE reads using MiXCR and keeps one entry per CDR3 protein. The repertoire holds 1.2 million to 1.5 million distinct CDR3 sequences, with roughly 40% as singletons. Sequenced: blood. These receptors originate from a young woman in good health.

The rearrangement links TRBV7-2 to TRBJ2-7; no clear D gene. The CDR3 extends over 12 amino acids. CDR1 and CDR2 (germline): SGHTA, FQGNSA. V lost 4 bases and J 3 bases, leaving 7 bases between the germline ends. The chain's CDR3 is CASSSPDYEQYF. In DNA, the CDR3 is TGTGCCAGCAGCTCCCCCGACTACGAGCAGTACTTC. Full variable domain (outside the CDR3, taken from reference TRBV7-2 and TRBJ2-7): GAGVSQSPSNKVTEKGKDVELRCDPISGHTALYWYRQSLGQGLEFLIYFQGNSAPDKSGLPSDRFSAERTGGSVSTLTIQRTQQEDSAVYLCASSSPDYEQYFGPGTRLTVT.

The chain employs TRBV5-6 and TRBJ2-7; 9 bases map to TRBD2. Germline V gene sequence: CDR1 SGHDT, CDR2 YYEEEE. The length of the CDR3 is 14 residues. J was trimmed by 4 bases and V by 4 bases; bases with no gene match: 6. The CDR3 region has the DNA TGTGCCAGCAGCACCGGGACTAGCTATTACGAGCAGTACTTC. Amino acid sequence: CASSTGTSYYEQYF.

The chain couples TRBV6-5 to TRBJ2-3; no reliable D call. V lost 2 bases to trimming and J lost 0 bases, with 6 bases between them. This CDR3 is 14 amino acids long. Germline CDR1 and CDR2: MNHEY and SVGAGI. CDR3 sequence: CASSYPDSTDTQYF. The CDR3 region has the DNA TGTGCCAGCAGTTACCCGGACAGCACAGATACGCAGTATTTT.

There are a few counts of this clonotype. This rearrangement joins TRBV7-8 to TRBJ2-2; possible D gene TRBD2, 6 bases. Germline V gene data show CDR1 as SGHVS and CDR2 as FQNEAQ. This CDR3 has 17 residues. Trimming stripped 7 bases from V and 4 bases from J, with 22 bases between. CDR3 region: CASTPRPGDETTGELFF. DNA for the CDR3: TGTGCCAGCACCCCGCGCCCGGGGGACGAAACCACCGGGGAGCTGTTTTTT.

The gene calls are TRBV6-1 and TRBJ2-5; D is perhaps TRBD1 or TRBD2 (6 bases each). With the DNA end fitting TRBJ2-4 better, the J assignment may be wrong. CDR3 size: 17 residues. In germline, CDR1 is MNHNS, CDR2 SASEGT. The CDR3 spells CASSPKDGGGGKNIQYF. The CDR3 DNA reads as TGTGCCAGCAGTCCTAAGGATGGTGGAGGGGGTAAAAACATTCAGTACTTC.

This clonotype has ten or more counts. V gene TRBV20-1 combines with J gene TRBJ1-5, with 10 bases identical to TRBD1. V gave up 6 bases and J gave up 0 bases; unmatched junction bases: 8. The V gene's germline CDR1 is DFQATT and CDR2 SNEGSKA (reference sequence). The CDR3 sequence is 16 residues long. The CDR3 sequence is CSAVMGQGLSNQPQHF. CDR3 bases: TGCAGTGCCGTCATGGGACAGGGGCTTAGCAATCAGCCCCAGCATTTT.

This clonotype showed up just a few times. The chain carries TRBV5-1 and TRBJ1-2; D gene ambiguous. This CDR3 is 14 amino acids long. The germline V gene has CDR1 SGHRS and CDR2 YFSETQ. The V end was cut by 5 bases, the J end by 2 bases, with 13 bases between. In DNA, the CDR3 is TGCGCCAGCAGATCGCGGACGGGAAACTATGGCTACACCTTC. This codes for CASRSRTGNYGYTF.

This clonotype was counted once. The genes are TRBV2 and TRBJ1-2; 7 bases map to TRBD1. Per the germline V gene, CDR1 is SNHLY and CDR2 is FYNNEI. The junction had 22 bases not matched to a gene; V was cut back by 7 bases and J by 2 bases. The CDR3 runs 19 residues. CDR3 bases: TGTGCCAGCACAAAGGCGAATCGGGTACAGGGGACCGCCAACTATGGCTACACCTTC. As protein: CASTKANRVQGTANYGYTF.

This chain connects TRBV4-2 to TRBJ2-2; 7 bases line up with TRBD2. V shed 4 bases, J shed 7 bases, and the junction held 6 bases outside the gene matches. The CDR3 is 14 residues long. Germline V gives CDR1 LGHNA, CDR2 YNFKEQ. The CDR3 DNA reads as TGTGCCAGCAGCCCAGGGAGGGCAAACGGGGAGCTGTTTTTT. It translates to CASSPGRANGELFF.

This chain uses TRBV3-1 with TRBJ2-3, with 10 bases aligning to TRBD2. J was trimmed by 5 bases and V by 1 base; bases with no gene match: 9. CDR1 is LGHDT and CDR2 is YNNKEL in the germline V gene (reference sequence). CDR3 size: 17 residues. CDR3 sequence: CASSQGVLAGVGDTQYF. CDR3 sequence (DNA): TGTGCCAGCAGCCAAGGGGTTCTAGCGGGGGTGGGAGATACGCAGTATTTT.

This rearrangement joins TRBV27 to TRBJ2-1, with D perhaps matching TRBD1 or TRBD2 (7 bases each). Trimming stripped 1 base from V and 1 base from J, with 20 bases between. Per the germline V gene, CDR1 is MNHEY and CDR2 is SMNVEV (reference sequence). This CDR3 contains 19 residues. DNA of the CDR3: TGTGCCAGCAGTTTATATGGGGGGGGGACAGCAGCATCCTACAATGAGCAGTTCTTC. It is translated as CASSLYGGGTAASYNEQFF.

The chain joins TRBV4-1 to TRBJ2-4, with a tentative D call TRBD1 (6 bases). Germline loops: CDR1 MGHRA, CDR2 YSYEKL. V was shortened by 4 bases and J by 6 bases, with 13 bases between the two germline ends. The CDR3 length is 14 residues. CDR3 sequence reads: CASSPSQGVNIQYF. In DNA form, the CDR3 reads TGCGCCAGCAGCCCATCACAGGGAGTAAACATTCAGTACTTC.

The chain combines TRBV3-1 with TRBJ1-1; 8 bases fit TRBD1. After removal of 4 bases from V and 1 base from J, the junction contained 5 bases not matched to a gene. The CDR3 totals 15 residues. Germline CDR1 LGHDT, CDR2 YNNKEL (reference sequence). This CDR3 reads CASSRRTGTNTEAFF. DNA of the CDR3: TGTGCCAGCAGCCGTCGGACAGGGACGAACACTGAAGCTTTCTTT.

This clonotype was seen a few times. The chain links TRBV20-1 to TRBJ2-3, with 7 bases fitting TRBD1. The CDR3 has 18 amino acids. Germline CDR1 DFQATT, CDR2 SNEGSKA (reference sequence). The junction had 14 bases not matched to a gene; V was cut back by 2 bases and J by 0 bases. The CDR3 loop reads CSARWDFQGETSTDTQYF. The CDR3 bases are TGCAGTGCTAGATGGGATTTCCAGGGGGAAACTAGCACAGATACGCAGTATTTT.

CDR3 residues: CASRGGGTRRYIQYF. The CDR3, as DNA: TGTGCCAGCAGGGGCGGGGGGACCAGGAGGTACATTCAGTACTTC. The V call is TRBV12-3 or TRBV12-4, the J call TRBJ2-4; 8 nucleotides match TRBD2. This CDR3 is built from 15 residues. The V segment lost 6 bases and the J segment 8 bases; nucleotides outside the gene matches: 12.

The chain joins TRBV3-1 to TRBJ2-7; perhaps TRBD2 as D (7 bases). This CDR3 is built from 17 residues. Germline CDR1 LGHDT, CDR2 YNNKEL (reference sequence). Trimming removed 1 base at V and 0 bases at J, with 16 bases between. The CDR3 here is CASSQVGRGPSSYEQYF. The CDR3 bases are TGTGCCAGCAGCCAAGTGGGGCGGGGGCCCTCCTCCTACGAGCAGTACTTC.

The rearrangement uses TRBV3-1 and TRBJ1-1, with D possibly TRBD1 on 5 matching bases. The germline CDR1 and CDR2 sequences are LGHDT and YNNKEL (reference sequence). There are 14 residues in the CDR3. Trimming took 6 bases from V and 1 from J, leaving 12 bases between them. The CDR3 bases are TGTGCCAGCAGGGCCTCGGGGGGGAACACTGAAGCTTTCTTT. Its protein product is CASRASGGNTEAFF.

In this sample, this clonotype turned up a few times. The CDR3 nucleotides are TGTGCCAGCAGCTCTGACCGAGACAGCCCGAAAGGCAAAAACATTCAGTACTTC. As protein: CASSSDRDSPKGKNIQYF. The chain recombines TRBV11-2 with TRBJ2-4; D is possibly TRBD1 (5 bases). Germline loops: CDR1 SGHAT, CDR2 FQNNGV. V was pared by 4 bases and J by 3 bases, with 22 bases between. CDR3 size: 18 residues. Based on the CDR3 plus reference TRBV11-2 and TRBJ2-4, the full variable domain is EAGVAQSPRYKIIEKRQSVAFWCNPISGHATLYWYQQILGQGPKLLIQFQNNGVVDDSQLPKDRFSAERLKGVDSTLKIQPAKLEDSAVYLCASSSDRDSPKGKNIQYFGAGTRLSVL.

This clonotype appeared a few times. The CDR3 region is CASSRIPGQGSEKLFF. CDR3 sequence (DNA): TGCGCCAGCAGCCGAATCCCGGGACAGGGGAGTGAAAAACTGTTTTTT. The V call is TRBV4-1, the J call TRBJ1-4; 10 bases map to TRBD1. Germline-derived CDR1 and CDR2 are MGHRA and YSYEKL. The CDR3 has 16 amino acids. With 4 bases clipped from V and 7 bases from J, the junction kept 9 bases outside the gene matches.

In its sample, this clonotype was seen a few times. The genes are TRBV28 and TRBJ2-4; D might be TRBD1 (5 bases). The V gene lost 6 bases and the J gene lost 0 bases, with 27 bases spanning the gap. CDR1 is MDHEN, CDR2 SYDVKM, per germline. This CDR3 is built from 20 residues. CDR3 protein: CASSPVFRWTDRLAKNIQYF. In DNA form, the CDR3 reads TGTGCCAGCAGCCCCGTCTTTCGGTGGACCGACAGACTAGCCAAAAACATTCAGTACTTC.

This chain links TRBV6-5 with TRBJ2-1; possible D gene TRBD1, 6 bases. The germline V gene encodes CDR1 MNHEY and CDR2 SVGAGI. The V and J ends lost 2 bases and 13 bases respectively, with 18 bases between them. CDR3 length equals 14 residues. CDR3 loop: CASSYGQYQETQFF. The CDR3 DNA reads as TGTGCCAGCAGTTACGGACAGTACCAAGAGACCCAGTTCTTC.